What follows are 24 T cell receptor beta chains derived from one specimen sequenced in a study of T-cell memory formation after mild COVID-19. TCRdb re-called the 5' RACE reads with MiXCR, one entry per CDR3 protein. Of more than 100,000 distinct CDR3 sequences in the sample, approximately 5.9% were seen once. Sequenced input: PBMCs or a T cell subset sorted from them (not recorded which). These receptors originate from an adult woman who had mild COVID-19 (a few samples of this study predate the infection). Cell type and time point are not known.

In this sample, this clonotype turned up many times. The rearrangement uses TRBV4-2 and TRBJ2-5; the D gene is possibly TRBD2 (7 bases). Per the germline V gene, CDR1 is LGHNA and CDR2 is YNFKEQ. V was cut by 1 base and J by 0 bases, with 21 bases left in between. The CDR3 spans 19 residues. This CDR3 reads CASSQVVAGEGTYQETQYF. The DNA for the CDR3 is TGTGCCAGCAGCCAAGTCGTGGCAGGGGAGGGGACGTACCAAGAGACCCAGTACTTC.

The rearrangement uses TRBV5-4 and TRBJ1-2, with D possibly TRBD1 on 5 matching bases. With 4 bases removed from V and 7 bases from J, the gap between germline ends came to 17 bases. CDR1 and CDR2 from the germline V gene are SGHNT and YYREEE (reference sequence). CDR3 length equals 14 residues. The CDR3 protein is CASSDISVQGGYTF. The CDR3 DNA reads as TGTGCCAGCAGCGACATATCAGTTCAGGGTGGCTACACCTTC.

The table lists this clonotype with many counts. CDR3 DNA sequence: TGCGCCAGCAGCTACGGGACTAGCGGCTACGAGCAGTACTTC. It specifies CASSYGTSGYEQYF. The rearrangement links TRBV5-1 to TRBJ2-7, with TRBD2 matching 11 bases. The CDR3 has 14 amino acids. V shed 3 bases and J 3 bases; nucleotides not matched to a gene: 2. Germline V lookup: CDR1 SGHRS, CDR2 YFSETQ.

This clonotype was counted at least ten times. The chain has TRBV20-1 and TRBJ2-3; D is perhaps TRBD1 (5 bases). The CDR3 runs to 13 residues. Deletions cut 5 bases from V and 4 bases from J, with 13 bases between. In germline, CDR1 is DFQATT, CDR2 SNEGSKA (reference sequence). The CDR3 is CSAPTRASDTQYF. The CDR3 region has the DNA TGCAGTGCTCCGACCAGGGCGTCAGATACGCAGTATTTT.

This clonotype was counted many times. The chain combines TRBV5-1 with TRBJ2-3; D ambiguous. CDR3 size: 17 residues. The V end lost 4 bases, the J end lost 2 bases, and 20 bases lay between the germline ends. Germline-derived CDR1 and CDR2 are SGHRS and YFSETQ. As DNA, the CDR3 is TGCGCCAGCAGCCGAACCTACCAGGATCACATCACAGATACGCAGTATTTT. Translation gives CASSRTYQDHITDTQYF.

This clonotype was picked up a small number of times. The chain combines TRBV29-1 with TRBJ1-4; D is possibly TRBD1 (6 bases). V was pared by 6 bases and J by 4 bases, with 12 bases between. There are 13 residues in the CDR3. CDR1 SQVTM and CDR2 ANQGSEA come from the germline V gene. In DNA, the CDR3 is TGCAGCGTAACAGGGAAAAGTAATGAAAAACTGTTTTTT. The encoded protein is CSVTGKSNEKLFF. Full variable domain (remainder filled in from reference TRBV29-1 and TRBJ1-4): SAVISQKPSRDICQRGTSLTIQCQVDSQVTMMFWYRQQPGQSLTLIATANQGSEATYESGFVIDKFPISRPNLTFSTLTVSNMSPEDSSIYLCSVTGKSNEKLFFGSGTQLSVL.

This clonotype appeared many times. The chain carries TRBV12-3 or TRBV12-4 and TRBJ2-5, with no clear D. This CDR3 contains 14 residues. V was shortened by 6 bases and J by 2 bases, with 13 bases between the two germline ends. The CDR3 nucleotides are TGTGCCAGCAGCCAAACCGTTTCTCAAGAGACCCAGTACTTC. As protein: CASSQTVSQETQYF.

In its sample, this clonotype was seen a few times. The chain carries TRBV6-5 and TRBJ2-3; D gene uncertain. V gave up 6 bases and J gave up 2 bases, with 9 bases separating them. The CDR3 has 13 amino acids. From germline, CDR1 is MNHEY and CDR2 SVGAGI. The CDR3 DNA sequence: TGTGCCAGCAGCCCCTATACCACAGATACGCAGTATTTT. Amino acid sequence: CASSPYTTDTQYF.

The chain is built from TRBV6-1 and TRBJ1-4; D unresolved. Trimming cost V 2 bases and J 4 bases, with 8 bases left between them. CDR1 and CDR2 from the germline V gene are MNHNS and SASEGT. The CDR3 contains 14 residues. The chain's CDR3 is CASSERVVNEKLFF. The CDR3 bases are TGTGCCAGCAGTGAAAGGGTAGTTAATGAAAAACTGTTTTTT.

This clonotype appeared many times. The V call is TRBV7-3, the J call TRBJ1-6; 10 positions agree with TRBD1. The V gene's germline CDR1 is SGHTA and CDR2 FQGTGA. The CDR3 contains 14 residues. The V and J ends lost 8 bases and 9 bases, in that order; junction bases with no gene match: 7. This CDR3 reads CASSSGQGGSPLHF. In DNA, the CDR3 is TGTGCCAGCTCATCCGGACAGGGGGGTTCACCCCTCCACTTT.

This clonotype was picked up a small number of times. CDR3 in DNA: TGTGCCAGCAGTGGGATATTGGACAGGAGCGATGAAGCTTTCTTT. Its protein is CASSGILDRSDEAFF. The chain combines TRBV25-1 with TRBJ1-1, with 7 bases that match TRBD1. The V segment lost 4 bases and the J segment 7 bases; nucleotides outside the gene matches: 12. In germline, CDR1 is MGHDK, CDR2 SYGVNS. The CDR3 consists of 15 residues. Drawing the rest from reference TRBV25-1 and TRBJ1-1, the complete variable domain is EADIYQTPRYLVIGTGKKITLECSQTMGHDKMYWYQQDPGMELHLIHYSYGVNSTEKGDLSSESTVSRIRTEHFPLTLESARPSHTSQYLCASSGILDRSDEAFFGQGTRLTVV.

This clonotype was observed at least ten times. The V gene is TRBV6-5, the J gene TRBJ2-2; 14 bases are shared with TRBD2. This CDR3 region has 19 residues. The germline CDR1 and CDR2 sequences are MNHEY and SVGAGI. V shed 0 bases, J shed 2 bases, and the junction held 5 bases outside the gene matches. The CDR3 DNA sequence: TGTGCCAGCAGTTACTCGAGACTAGCGGGAGGGCCTAACACCGGGGAGCTGTTTTTT. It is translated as CASSYSRLAGGPNTGELFF.

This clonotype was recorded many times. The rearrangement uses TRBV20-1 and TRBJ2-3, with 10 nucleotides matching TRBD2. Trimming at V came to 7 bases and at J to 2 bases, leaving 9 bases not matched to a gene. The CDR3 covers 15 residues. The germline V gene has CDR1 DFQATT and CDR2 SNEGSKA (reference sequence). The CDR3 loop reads CSVVAGGAFTDTQYF. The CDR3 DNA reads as TGCAGTGTTGTAGCGGGGGGTGCCTTCACAGATACGCAGTATTTT.

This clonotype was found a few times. The chain's CDR3 is CASSLARTAEQFF. The CDR3 nucleotides are TGTGCCAGCAGCTTAGCCCGGACCGCTGAGCAGTTCTTC. This chain links TRBV7-8 with TRBJ2-1; no clear D. The V end was cut by 0 bases, the J end by 9 bases, with 9 bases between. CDR1 is SGHVS and CDR2 is FQNEAQ in the germline V gene. This CDR3 spans 13 amino acids.

The CDR3 protein is CATSDLRTDYGYTF. Written as DNA, the CDR3 is TGTGCCACCAGTGATTTGAGGACAGACTATGGCTACACCTTC. The V and J genes are TRBV24-1 and TRBJ1-2; D might be TRBD1 (6 bases). Germline-derived CDR1 and CDR2 are KGHDR and SFDVKD. The V and J ends lost 0 bases and 3 bases respectively, with 7 bases between them. CDR3 length equals 14 residues.

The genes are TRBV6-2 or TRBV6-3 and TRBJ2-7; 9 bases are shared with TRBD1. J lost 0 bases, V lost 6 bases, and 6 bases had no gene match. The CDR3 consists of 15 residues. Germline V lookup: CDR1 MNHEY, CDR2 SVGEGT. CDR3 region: CASRSPGQGSYEQYF. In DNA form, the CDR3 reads TGTGCCAGCAGATCGCCGGGACAGGGCTCCTACGAGCAGTACTTC.

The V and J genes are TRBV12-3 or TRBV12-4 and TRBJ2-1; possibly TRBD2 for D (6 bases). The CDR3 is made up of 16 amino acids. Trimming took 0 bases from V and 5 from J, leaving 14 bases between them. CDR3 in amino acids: CASSLAVSGLHNEQFF. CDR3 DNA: TGTGCCAGCAGTTTAGCGGTTTCAGGACTACACAATGAGCAGTTCTTC.

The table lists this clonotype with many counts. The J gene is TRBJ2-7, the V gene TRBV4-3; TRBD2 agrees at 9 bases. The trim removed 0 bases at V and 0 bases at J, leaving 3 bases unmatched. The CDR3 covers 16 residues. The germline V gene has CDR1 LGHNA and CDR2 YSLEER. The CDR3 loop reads CASSQDLAGYSYEQYF. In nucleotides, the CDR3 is TGCGCCAGCAGCCAAGATCTAGCGGGGTACTCCTACGAGCAGTACTTC.

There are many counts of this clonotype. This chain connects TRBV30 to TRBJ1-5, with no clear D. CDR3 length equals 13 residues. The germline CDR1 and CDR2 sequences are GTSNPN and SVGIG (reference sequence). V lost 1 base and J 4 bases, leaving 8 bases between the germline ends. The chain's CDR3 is CAWSAKGNQPQHF. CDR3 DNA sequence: TGTGCCTGGAGTGCGAAAGGGAATCAGCCCCAGCATTTT. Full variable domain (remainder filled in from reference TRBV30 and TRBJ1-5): SQTIHQWPATLVQPVGSPLSLECTVEGTSNPNLYWYRQAAGRGLQLLFYSVGIGQISSEVPQNLSASRPQDRQFILSSKKLLLSDSGFYLCAWSAKGNQPQHFGDGTRLSIL.

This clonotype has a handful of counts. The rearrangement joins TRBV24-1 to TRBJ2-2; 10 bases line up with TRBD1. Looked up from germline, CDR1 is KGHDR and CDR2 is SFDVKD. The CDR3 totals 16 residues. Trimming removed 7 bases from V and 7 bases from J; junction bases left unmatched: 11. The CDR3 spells CATSRTGGPNGGELFF. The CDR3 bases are TGTGCCACCAGCCGGACAGGGGGACCGAATGGCGGGGAGCTGTTTTTT.

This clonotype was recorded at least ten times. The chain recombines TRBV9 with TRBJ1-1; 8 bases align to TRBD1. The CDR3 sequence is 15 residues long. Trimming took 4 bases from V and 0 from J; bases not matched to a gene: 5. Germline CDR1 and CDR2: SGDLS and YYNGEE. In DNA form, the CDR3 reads TGTGCCAGCAGCTCCCGACAGGGGATGAACACTGAAGCTTTCTTT. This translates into CASSSRQGMNTEAFF.

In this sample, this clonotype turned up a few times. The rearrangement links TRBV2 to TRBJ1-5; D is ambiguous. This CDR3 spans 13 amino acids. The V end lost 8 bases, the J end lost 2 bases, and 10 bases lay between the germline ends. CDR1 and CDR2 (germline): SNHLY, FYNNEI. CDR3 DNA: TGTGCCAGCCGTATTACAGGCAATCAGCCCCAGCATTTT. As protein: CASRITGNQPQHF.

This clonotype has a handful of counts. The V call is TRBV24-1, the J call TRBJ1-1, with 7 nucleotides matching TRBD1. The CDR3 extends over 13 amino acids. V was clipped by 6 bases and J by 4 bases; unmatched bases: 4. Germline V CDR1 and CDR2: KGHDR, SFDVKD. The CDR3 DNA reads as TGTGCCACCAGTCTGACAGGGACCACTGAAGCTTTCTTT. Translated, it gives CATSLTGTTEAFF.

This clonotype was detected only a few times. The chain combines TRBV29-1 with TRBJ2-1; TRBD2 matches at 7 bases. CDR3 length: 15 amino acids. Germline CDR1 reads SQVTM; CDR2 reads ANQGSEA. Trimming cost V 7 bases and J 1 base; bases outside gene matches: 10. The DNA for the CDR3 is TGCAGCGGTACCCCTCCGGGACTATCCTACAATGAGCAGTTCTTC. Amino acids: CSGTPPGLSYNEQFF.